A single sample is the source of the 21 T cell receptor beta chains below, sequenced in a study of T-cell reconstitution after alpha-beta-depleted transplantation in children. Construction of the TCRbeta library involved unique molecular identifiers. Each CDR3 protein gets one entry after TCRdb re-called the PCR reads with MiXCR. This table has about 230,000 distinct CDR3 sequences, 7.5% to 10% appearing once. The sequences come from PBMCs from the stem cell graft donor, collected from the stem cell graft. The receptors come from a human donor who donated a stem cell graft to a child with SCID.

This clonotype was counted at least ten times. The rearrangement links TRBV5-5 to TRBJ1-2; no firm D call. The CDR3 is 13 residues long. Germline CDR1 SGHKS, CDR2 YYEKEE (reference sequence). With 2 bases removed from V and 4 bases from J, the gap between germline ends came to 9 bases. In DNA, the CDR3 is TGTGCCAGCAGCTTTTTGGGGAGCTATGGCTACACCTTC. Translating gives CASSFLGSYGYTF.

Note on this clonotype: Being one base from a much bigger clone, this may be a read error. V gene TRBV15 combines with J gene TRBJ1-4; D is ambiguous. Germline V gives CDR1 LNHNV, CDR2 YYDKDF (reference sequence). The CDR3 extends over 13 amino acids. CDR3 sequence: CATIRDRNEKLFF. CDR3 DNA: TGTGCCACCATCAGAGATAGGAATGAAAAACTGTTTTTT.

There are many counts of this clonotype. The chain has TRBV12-3 or TRBV12-4 and TRBJ1-2, with TRBD1 identical over 7 bases. The length of the CDR3 is 14 residues. Losses at the gene ends were 5 bases for V and 13 bases for J; bases not matched to a gene: 16. This CDR3 is CASSRTGGVSVSTF. CDR3 in DNA: TGTGCCAGCAGTAGGACAGGTGGGGTCTCTGTTTCCACCTTC.

The chain recombines TRBV20-1 with TRBJ1-4, with 10 bases lining up with TRBD1. The CDR3 contains 15 residues. Trimming cost V 2 bases and J 5 bases; bases outside gene matches: 5. CDR1 DFQATT and CDR2 SNEGSKA come from the germline V gene (reference sequence). The DNA for the CDR3 is TGCAGTGCTAGACGACCGGGACAGGGGAATGAAAAACTGTTTTTT. This codes for CSARRPGQGNEKLFF.

V is TRBV20-1 and J is TRBJ2-1, with 9 bases matching TRBD1. This CDR3 region has 14 residues. V lost 2 bases, J lost 7 bases, and 6 bases stayed unmatched. Germline values: CDR1 DFQATT, CDR2 SNEGSKA (reference sequence). In DNA, the CDR3 is TGCAGTGCTAGAACGGGACAGGGCAGGAATGAGCAGTTCTTC. The encoded protein is CSARTGQGRNEQFF.

This clonotype has a count of ten or more. V is TRBV29-1 and J is TRBJ2-3, with D maybe TRBD1 (6 bases). Trimming left V 6 bases short and J 1 base short, with 11 bases between. Germline V gene sequence: CDR1 SQVTM, CDR2 ANQGSEA. This CDR3 region has 13 residues. For the CDR3, the DNA is TGCAGCGTGGGGGCAGGGGGCACAGATACGCAGTATTTT. This encodes CSVGAGGTDTQYF.

This clonotype is a singleton in its sample. The chain combines TRBV7-3 with TRBJ2-3; 9 bases fit TRBD2. Germline V lookup: CDR1 SGHTA, CDR2 FQGTGA. This CDR3 has 15 residues. Unmatched junction bases numbered 4, after V lost 5 bases and J lost 1 base. CDR3 bases: TGTGCCAGCAGCCCGCGACTAGCGGGCACAGATACGCAGTATTTT. Translating it yields CASSPRLAGTDTQYF.

Only a few counts were recorded for this clonotype. This sequence joins TRBV7-2 and TRBJ2-1; 8 bases fit TRBD1. Trimming took 1 base from V and 9 from J; bases not matched to a gene: 11. In germline, CDR1 is SGHTA, CDR2 FQGNSA. This CDR3 is built from 16 residues. CDR3 nucleotide sequence: TGTGCCAGCAGCTTAGTCGGTAGGACAGGGCGCGGTGAGCAGTTCTTC. Translated: CASSLVGRTGRGEQFF. Together with reference TRBV7-2 and TRBJ2-1, the CDR3 gives the full variable domain: GAGVSQSPSNKVTEKGKDVELRCDPISGHTALYWYRQSLGQGLEFLIYFQGNSAPDKSGLPSDRFSAERTGGSVSTLTIQRTQQEDSAVYLCASSLVGRTGRGEQFFGPGTRLTVL.

There are many counts of this clonotype. This rearrangement joins TRBV5-1 to TRBJ2-2, with 10 bases fitting TRBD1. Germline CDR1 reads SGHRS; CDR2 reads YFSETQ. The CDR3 consists of 16 residues. Trimming cost V 3 bases and J 5 bases; bases outside gene matches: 7. CDR3 DNA: TGCGCCAGCAGCTCCTGGACAGGGGGTTTTACCGGGGAGCTGTTTTTT. This sequence encodes CASSSWTGGFTGELFF.

This clonotype was recorded at least ten times. The rearrangement uses TRBV4-3 and TRBJ2-3; TRBD1 is a possible D gene (6 bases). With 1 base removed from V and 3 bases from J, the gap between germline ends came to 14 bases. Germline lookup yields CDR1 LGHNA and CDR2 YSLEER. There are 16 residues in the CDR3. The CDR3 loop reads CASSQVWGRGTDTQYF. In DNA, the CDR3 is TGCGCCAGCAGCCAAGTATGGGGCAGGGGTACAGATACGCAGTATTTT.

This clonotype was seen repeatedly, ten times or more. The rearrangement uses TRBV2 and TRBJ1-2; a possible D gene is TRBD1 (5 bases). Deletions cut 4 bases from V and 3 bases from J, with 12 bases between. CDR1 and CDR2 from the germline V gene are SNHLY and FYNNEI. The CDR3 is 14 residues long. The CDR3 spells CASSVLGVHYGYTF. The CDR3, as DNA: TGTGCCAGCAGTGTTTTAGGGGTCCACTATGGCTACACCTTC.

This clonotype was detected only a few times. This chain connects TRBV10-1 to TRBJ1-5; D remains unclear. The V and J ends lost 0 bases and 6 bases respectively, with 6 bases between them. There are 13 residues in the CDR3. Germline-derived CDR1 and CDR2 are WNHNN and SYGVQD (reference sequence). CDR3 sequence: CASSESMGQPQHF. CDR3 DNA: TGCGCCAGCAGTGAGTCGATGGGTCAGCCCCAGCATTTT.

Ten or more counts support this clonotype. The V call is TRBV20-1, the J call TRBJ2-1; D is undetermined. CDR1 is DFQATT, CDR2 SNEGSKA, per germline (reference sequence). This CDR3 has 14 amino acids. Deletions cut 3 bases from V and 6 bases from J, with 15 bases between. The CDR3 nucleotides read TGCAGTGCTAGGTATGGGATACTGATCAATGAGCAGTTCTTC. Protein sequence: CSARYGILINEQFF.

This clonotype was observed at least ten times. The chain joins TRBV27 to TRBJ1-4; possibly TRBD1 for D (5 bases). Germline V gene data show CDR1 as MNHEY and CDR2 as SMNVEV (reference sequence). V was cut by 3 bases and J by 10 bases, with 15 bases left in between. This CDR3 contains 14 residues. CDR3 in amino acids: CASSFGTAGGKLFF. DNA of the CDR3: TGTGCCAGCAGTTTCGGGACTGCCGGGGGAAAACTGTTTTTT.

Many counts were recorded for this clonotype. V usage is TRBV20-1 and J usage is TRBJ2-2; weak D call: TRBD1 (6 bases). V was pared by 5 bases and J by 1 base, with 8 bases between. Germline loops: CDR1 DFQATT, CDR2 SNEGSKA (reference sequence). The CDR3 has 13 amino acids. CDR3 amino acids: CSARRGNTGELFF. CDR3 DNA sequence: TGCAGTGCTCGCAGGGGGAACACCGGGGAGCTGTTTTTT.

The V call is TRBV4-3, the J call TRBJ2-5; D call uncertain. Per germline, CDR1 LGHNA and CDR2 YSLEER. The CDR3 covers 13 residues. V was cut by 0 bases and J by 7 bases, with 9 bases left in between. This chain's CDR3 is CASSQDRGWTQYF. The CDR3 bases are TGCGCCAGCAGCCAAGACCGTGGCTGGACCCAGTACTTC.

The chain has TRBV24-1 and TRBJ1-3; 9 nucleotides line up with TRBD1. Germline V gene sequence: CDR1 KGHDR, CDR2 SFDVKD. This CDR3 has 16 amino acids. After removal of 3 bases from V and 2 bases from J, the junction contained 4 bases not matched to a gene. The CDR3 coding sequence is TGTGCCACCAGTGATGGGACAGGGCCTCCTGGAAACACCATATATTTT. It yields the protein CATSDGTGPPGNTIYF.

This clonotype was detected many times. The chain uses TRBV20-1 and TRBJ1-1; D not certain. The V end lost 1 base, the J end lost 1 base, and 7 bases lay between the germline ends. This CDR3 is built from 13 residues. Germline assignment: CDR1 DFQATT and CDR2 SNEGSKA (reference sequence). The CDR3 region is CSARVNKNTEAFF. For the CDR3, the DNA is TGCAGTGCTAGAGTCAACAAGAACACTGAAGCTTTCTTT.

This clonotype has ten or more counts. The chain uses TRBV21-1 and TRBJ2-2; TRBD2 is the table's D call and was not checked against the DNA. TRBV21-1 is flagged as a pseudogene. CDR3 length: 19 residues. CDR3 region: CASSKEGERAGSNTGELFF. DNA of the CDR3: TGTGCCAGCAGCAAAGAAGGTGAGCGAGCGGGATCGAACACCGGGGAGCTGTTTTTT.

This clonotype was seen a handful of times. The gene calls are TRBV12-3 or TRBV12-4 and TRBJ1-5; D not certain. V was trimmed by 6 bases and J by 5 bases, leaving 11 bases between them. The CDR3 has 13 amino acids. The CDR3 is CASRVDPHQPQHF. The CDR3 DNA is TGTGCCAGCAGGGTTGACCCACATCAGCCCCAGCATTTT.

This clonotype was counted at least ten times. The chain employs TRBV20-1 and TRBJ1-6; no reliable D call. Germline V gene lookup returns CDR1 DFQATT and CDR2 SNEGSKA (reference sequence). The V and J ends lost 2 bases and 1 base respectively, with 6 bases between them. This CDR3 has 14 residues. CDR3 amino acids: CSARPGSYNSPLHF. CDR3 DNA: TGCAGTGCTAGACCGGGGTCCTATAATTCACCCCTCCACTTT.